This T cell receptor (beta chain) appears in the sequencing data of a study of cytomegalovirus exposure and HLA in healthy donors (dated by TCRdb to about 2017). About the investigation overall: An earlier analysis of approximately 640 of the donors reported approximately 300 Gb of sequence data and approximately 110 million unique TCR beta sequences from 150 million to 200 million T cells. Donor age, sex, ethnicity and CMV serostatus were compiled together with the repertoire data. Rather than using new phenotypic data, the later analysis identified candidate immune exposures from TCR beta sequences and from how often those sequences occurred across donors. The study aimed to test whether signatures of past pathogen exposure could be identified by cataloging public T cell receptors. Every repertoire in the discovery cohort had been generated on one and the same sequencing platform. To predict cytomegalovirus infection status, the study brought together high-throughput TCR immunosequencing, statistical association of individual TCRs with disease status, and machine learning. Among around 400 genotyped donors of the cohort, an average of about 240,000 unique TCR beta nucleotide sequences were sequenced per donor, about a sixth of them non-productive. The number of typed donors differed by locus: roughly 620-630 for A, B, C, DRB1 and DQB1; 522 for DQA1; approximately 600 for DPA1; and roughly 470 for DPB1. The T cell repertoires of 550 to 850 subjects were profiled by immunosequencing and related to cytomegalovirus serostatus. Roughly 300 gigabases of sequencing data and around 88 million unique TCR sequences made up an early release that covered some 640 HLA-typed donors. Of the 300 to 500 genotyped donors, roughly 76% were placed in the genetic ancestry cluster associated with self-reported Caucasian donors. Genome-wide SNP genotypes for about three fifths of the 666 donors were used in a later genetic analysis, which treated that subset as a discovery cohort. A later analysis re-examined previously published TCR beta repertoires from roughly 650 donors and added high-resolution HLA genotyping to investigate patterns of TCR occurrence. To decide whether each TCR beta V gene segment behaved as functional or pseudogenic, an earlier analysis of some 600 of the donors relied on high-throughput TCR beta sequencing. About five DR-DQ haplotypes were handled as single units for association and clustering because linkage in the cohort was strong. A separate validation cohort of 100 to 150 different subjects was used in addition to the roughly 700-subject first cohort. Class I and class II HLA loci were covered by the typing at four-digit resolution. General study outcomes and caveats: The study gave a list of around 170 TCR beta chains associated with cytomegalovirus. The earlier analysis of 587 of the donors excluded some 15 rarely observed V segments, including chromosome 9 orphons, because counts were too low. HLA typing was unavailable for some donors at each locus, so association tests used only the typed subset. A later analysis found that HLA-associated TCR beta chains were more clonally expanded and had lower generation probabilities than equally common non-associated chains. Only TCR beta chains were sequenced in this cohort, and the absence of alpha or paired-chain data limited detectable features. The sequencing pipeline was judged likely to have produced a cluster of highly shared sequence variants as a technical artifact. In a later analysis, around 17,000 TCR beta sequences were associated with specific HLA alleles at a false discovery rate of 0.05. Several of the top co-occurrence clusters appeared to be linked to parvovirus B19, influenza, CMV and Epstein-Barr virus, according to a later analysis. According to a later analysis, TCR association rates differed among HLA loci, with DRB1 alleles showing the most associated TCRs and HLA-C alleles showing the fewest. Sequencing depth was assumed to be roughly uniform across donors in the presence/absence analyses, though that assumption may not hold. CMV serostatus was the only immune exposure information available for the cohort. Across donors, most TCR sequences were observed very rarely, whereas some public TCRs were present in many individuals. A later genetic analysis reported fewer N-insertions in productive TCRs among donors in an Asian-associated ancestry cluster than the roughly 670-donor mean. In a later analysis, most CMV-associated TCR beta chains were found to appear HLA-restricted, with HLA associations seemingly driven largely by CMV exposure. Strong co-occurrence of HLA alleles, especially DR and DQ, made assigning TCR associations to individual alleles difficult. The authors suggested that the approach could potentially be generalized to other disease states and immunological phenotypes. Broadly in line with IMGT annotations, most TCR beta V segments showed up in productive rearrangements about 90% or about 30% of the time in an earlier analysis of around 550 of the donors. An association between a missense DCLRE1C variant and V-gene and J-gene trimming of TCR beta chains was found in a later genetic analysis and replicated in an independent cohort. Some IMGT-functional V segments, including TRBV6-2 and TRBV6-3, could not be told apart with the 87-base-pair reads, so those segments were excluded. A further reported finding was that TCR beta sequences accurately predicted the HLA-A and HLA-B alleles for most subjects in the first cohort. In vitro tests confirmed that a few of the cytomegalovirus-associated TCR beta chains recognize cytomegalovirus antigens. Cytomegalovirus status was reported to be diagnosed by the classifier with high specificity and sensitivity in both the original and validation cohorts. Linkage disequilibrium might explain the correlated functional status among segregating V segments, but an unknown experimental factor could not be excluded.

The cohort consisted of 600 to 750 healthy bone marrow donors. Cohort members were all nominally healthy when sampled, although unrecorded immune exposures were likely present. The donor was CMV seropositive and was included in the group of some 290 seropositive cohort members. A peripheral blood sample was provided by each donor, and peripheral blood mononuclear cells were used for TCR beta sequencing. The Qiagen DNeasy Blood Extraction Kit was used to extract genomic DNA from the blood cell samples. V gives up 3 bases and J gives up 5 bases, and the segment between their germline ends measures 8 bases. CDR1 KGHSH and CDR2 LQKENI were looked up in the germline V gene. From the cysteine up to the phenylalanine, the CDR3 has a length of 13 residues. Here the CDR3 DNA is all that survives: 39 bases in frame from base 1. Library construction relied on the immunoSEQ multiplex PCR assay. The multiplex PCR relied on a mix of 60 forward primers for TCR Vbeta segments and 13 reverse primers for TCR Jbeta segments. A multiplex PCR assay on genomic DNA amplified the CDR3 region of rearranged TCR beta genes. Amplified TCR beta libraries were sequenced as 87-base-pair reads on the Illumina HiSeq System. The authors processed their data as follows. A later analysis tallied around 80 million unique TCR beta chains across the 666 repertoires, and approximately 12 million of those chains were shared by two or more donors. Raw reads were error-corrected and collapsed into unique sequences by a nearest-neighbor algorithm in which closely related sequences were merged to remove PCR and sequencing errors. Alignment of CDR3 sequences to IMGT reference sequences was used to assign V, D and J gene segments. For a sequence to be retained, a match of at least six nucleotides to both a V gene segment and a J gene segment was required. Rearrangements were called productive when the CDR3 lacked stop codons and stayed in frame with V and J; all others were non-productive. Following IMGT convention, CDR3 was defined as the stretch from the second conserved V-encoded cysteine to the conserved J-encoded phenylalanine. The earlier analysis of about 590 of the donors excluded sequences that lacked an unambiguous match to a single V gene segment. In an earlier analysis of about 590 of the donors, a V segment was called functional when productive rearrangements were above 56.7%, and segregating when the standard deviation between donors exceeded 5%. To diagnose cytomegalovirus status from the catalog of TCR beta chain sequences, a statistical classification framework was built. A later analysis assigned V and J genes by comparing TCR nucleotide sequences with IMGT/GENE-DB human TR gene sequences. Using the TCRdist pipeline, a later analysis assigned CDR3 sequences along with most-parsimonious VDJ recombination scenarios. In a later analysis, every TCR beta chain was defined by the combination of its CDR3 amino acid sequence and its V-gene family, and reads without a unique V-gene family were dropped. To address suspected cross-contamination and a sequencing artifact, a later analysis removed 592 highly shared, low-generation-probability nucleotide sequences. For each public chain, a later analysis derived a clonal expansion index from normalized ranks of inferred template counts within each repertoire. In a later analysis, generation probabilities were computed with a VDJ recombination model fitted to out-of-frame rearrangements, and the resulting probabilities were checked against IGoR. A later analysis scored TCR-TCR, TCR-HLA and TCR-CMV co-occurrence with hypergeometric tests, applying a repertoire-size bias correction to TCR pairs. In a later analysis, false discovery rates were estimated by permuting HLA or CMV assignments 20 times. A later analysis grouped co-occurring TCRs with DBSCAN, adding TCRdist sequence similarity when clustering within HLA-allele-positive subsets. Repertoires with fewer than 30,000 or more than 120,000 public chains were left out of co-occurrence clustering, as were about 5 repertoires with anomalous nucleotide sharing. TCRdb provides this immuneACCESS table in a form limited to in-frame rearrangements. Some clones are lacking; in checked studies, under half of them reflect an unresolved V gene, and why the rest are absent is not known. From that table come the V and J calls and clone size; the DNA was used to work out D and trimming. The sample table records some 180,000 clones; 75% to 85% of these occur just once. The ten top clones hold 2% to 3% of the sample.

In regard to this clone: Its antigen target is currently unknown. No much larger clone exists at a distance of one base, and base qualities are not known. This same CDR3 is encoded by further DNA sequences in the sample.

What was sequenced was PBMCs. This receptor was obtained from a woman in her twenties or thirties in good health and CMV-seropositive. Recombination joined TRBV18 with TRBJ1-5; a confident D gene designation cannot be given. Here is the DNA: TGTGCCAGCTCACCGGGGAGGGATCAGCCCCAGCATTTT. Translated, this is CASSPGRDQPQHF. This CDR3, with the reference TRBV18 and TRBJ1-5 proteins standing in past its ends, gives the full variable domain NAGVMQNPRHLVRRRGQEARLRCSPMKGHSHVYWYRQLPEEGLKFMVYLQKENIIDESGMPKERFSAEFPKEGPSILRIQQVVRGDSAAYFCASSPGRDQPQHFGDGTRLSIL.